This T cell receptor (beta chain) was retrieved from a study of Ad26.COV2.S vaccination and SARS-CoV-2 variants. Study details: In the COV1001 trial, the donor was in the Ad26.COV2.S arm.

As to treatment: 15 to 20 received Ad26.COV2.S at low or high dose, single or two shots; about 5 received placebo; per-sample allocation not given. Material that was analyzed had been drawn on day 63 after the first vaccine or placebo injection. An adult aged 18-55 years in Boston served as the donor. An Ad26 vector expressing Wuhan-strain SARS-CoV-2 spike served as the vaccine. The method was immunoSEQ multiplex PCR; TCRdb's version includes in-frame clones alone and lacks a portion of them. The sample has fewer than 600,000 clones, 70% to 90% seen once. Study-wide results and caveats: Marked by substantial breadth, spike-specific CD8+ and CD4+ T cell responses were reportedly seen after vaccination.

CDR1 and CDR2 (germline): SEHNR, FQNEAQ (reference sequence). The CDR3 length is 17 residues. The germline V and J ends were trimmed by 1 base and 3 bases, with 18 bases remaining between them. On this clone: Its antigen is currently unknown.

The sequencing used peripheral blood, collected in a trial of Ad26.COV2.S vaccine versus placebo. The V and J genes are TRBV7-9 and TRBJ1-1, with D hard to call. The TCR sequence derives from a person between 18 and 65 years old who received the Ad26.COV2.S COVID-19 vaccine or a placebo. This CDR3 is CASSLGYGEVTYTEAFF. The CDR3 region has the DNA TGTGCCAGCAGCTTAGGGTATGGTGAGGTTACCTACACTGAAGCTTTCTTT.